This TCR beta chain was observed in a study of human T cells and chemical hapten exposure (dated by TCRdb to 2020 to 2022). Turning to the overall study: For sensitization, 2% DPC in acetone was applied to a roughly 2 cm by roughly 2 cm area of upper inner arm skin. Weekly therapeutic DPC doses were additionally applied to the scalp of patients throughout the roughly 25-week study period. Patch tests used Finn chambers with 0.01% DPC on the upper back, scored after 6 days by International Contact Dermatitis Research Group standards. Alopecia areata with under or over 50% scalp involvement, alopecia totalis and alopecia universalis were represented in the patient cohort, which was mostly female. Libraries were pooled for sequencing, and variation in per-sample TCR yields was attributed mainly to small differences in library volumes within the pool. In alopecia patients, the study followed how the peripheral blood TCR repertoire changed in vivo over primary and secondary sensitization to diphenylcyclopropenone (DPC), a hapten. Blood samples were taken from patients before sensitization (week 0) and at 2, 6 and about 24 weeks after DPC sensitization. About 30 alopecia patients provided blood for TCR sequencing at one to four time points (pre-sensitization, 2, 6 and 24 weeks).

Concerning this clonotype: Its recognized antigen is unknown. Per-base qualities were not stored, and no clone one base away is much larger.

Libraries were prepared through RACE. For sequencing, a NextSeq 500 was employed. During library preparation, unique molecular identifiers were attached to individual cDNA molecules so that TCRs could be counted quantitatively and reproducibly. Each blood RNA sample was used to sequence both TCR alpha and TCR beta chains. Per the source publication's procedure: A median of around 100,000 TCRs per sample was observed, with a range of 23,224 to 690,600. The Decombinator software suite was used to annotate V, J and CDR3 in the TCR reads. For PS versus PT1 abundance plots, all samples were subsampled to the same number of TCRs (28,000). TCRs were defined as expanded if absent before sensitization and observed at least eight times at the 2-week time point. TCRdb redid the processing of the public reads, applying fastp at Q25 and MiXCR, and retained in-frame beta chains. Duplicate CDR3 protein sequences are folded into a single record with the most common DNA and genes. TCRdb's processing, not the study's, gives the V and J calls here. The sample contains roughly 200,000 distinct CDR3 sequences, around 24% of them found a single time. The leading ten clones occupy 6.7% of the sample.

Results the study describes overall, beyond this receptor: Compared with pre-sensitization or healthy control sets, expanded TCRs formed significantly more large CDR3 similarity clusters, which is consistent with antigen-driven responses. Because all patients had alopecia, a presumed autoimmune disease, the immune response of the patients might differ from that of healthy individuals. After repeated subsampling, changes were observed in the strength of the expansion versus patch-test correlation and in the threshold at which the correlation became significant. The number of TCRs above 1 in 1000 frequency did not change with DPC sensitization; there was no evidence of global repertoire structure alterations. Patch test score correlated positively with the number of PT1 expanded TCRs, reaching significance at thresholds 8, 16 and 32 but not at 4.

The time point label on this specimen signifies: patch test 1, 2 weeks after DPC sensitization. Explained via the paper, the treatment or condition label denotes: therapeutic diphenylcyclopropenone sensitization with weekly scalp DPC. At each patch-test visit, blood was drawn before the patch test was applied. Eligible patients were aged 18 to 70, diagnosed with alopecia, deemed suitable for DPC therapy, and excluded if pregnant. Total RNA was isolated from unfractionated whole blood collected in Tempus Blood RNA tubes. The sequences come from whole blood, collected in connection with sensitization to the hapten diphenylcyclopropenone (DPC). The receptor comes from a woman in her 50s with alopecia areata. Some clones in this sample may be carry-over from other donors' samples.

The CDR3 corresponds to CASSQGVGGTDTQYF. The DNA is as follows: TGTGCCAGCAGCCAAGGTGTGGGGGGCACAGATACGCAGTATTTT. Rearrangement joined TRBV3-1 to TRBJ2-3, with the D gene tentatively TRBD1 or TRBD2, based on 5 matching bases in each. Reading from cysteine to phenylalanine, the CDR3 counts 15 amino acids. Left in the record is the CDR3 DNA by itself, 45 bases read in frame from the first base. CDR1 and CDR2 are read off the germline V gene (reference sequence) as LGHDT and YNNKEL. V is shortened by 1 base, J by 1 base, and the region joining them spans 9 bases.